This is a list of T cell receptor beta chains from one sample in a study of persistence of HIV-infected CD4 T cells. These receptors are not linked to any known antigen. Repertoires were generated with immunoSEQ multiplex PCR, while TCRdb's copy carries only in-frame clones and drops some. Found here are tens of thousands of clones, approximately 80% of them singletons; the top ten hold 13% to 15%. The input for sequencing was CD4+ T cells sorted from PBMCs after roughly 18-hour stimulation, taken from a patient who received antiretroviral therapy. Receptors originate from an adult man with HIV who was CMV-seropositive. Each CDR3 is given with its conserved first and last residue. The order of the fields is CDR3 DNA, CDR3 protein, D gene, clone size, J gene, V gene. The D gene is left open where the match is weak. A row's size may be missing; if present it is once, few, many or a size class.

CDR3nt: TGTGCCATCAGGGCGAGCTTTGAAGCTTTCTTT
CDR3aa: CAIRASFEAFF
d_gene: .
abundance: .
j_gene: TRBJ1-1
v_gene: TRBV10-3

CDR3nt: TGTGCCAGTACCCGGGATCGGGATACGCAGTATTTT
CDR3aa: CASTRDRDTQYF
d_gene: .
abundance: .
j_gene: TRBJ2-3
v_gene: TRBV19

CDR3nt: TGCGCCAGCAGCCAAGATGCGGAAGACCTCAATCAGCCCCAGCATTTT
CDR3aa: CASSQDAEDLNQPQHF
d_gene: .
abundance: few
j_gene: TRBJ1-5
v_gene: TRBV4-3

CDR3nt: TGTGCCAGCAGTTTGTCGGGACGGAATAATTCACCCCTCCACTTT
CDR3aa: CASSLSGRNNSPLHF
d_gene: .
abundance: .
j_gene: TRBJ1-6
v_gene: TRBV27

CDR3nt: TGTGCCAGTAGTATGGTCGGTTCTAACTATGGCTACACCTTC
CDR3aa: CASSMVGSNYGYTF
d_gene: .
abundance: few
j_gene: TRBJ1-2
v_gene: TRBV19

CDR3nt: TGTGCCAGCAGCCAAGATGCAGGGACTAGGGGGGAGCAGTTCTTC
CDR3aa: CASSQDAGTRGEQFF
d_gene: TRBD2
abundance: .
j_gene: TRBJ2-1
v_gene: TRBV3-1/TRBV3-2

CDR3nt: TGTGCCAGCAGTTTAAAGGCAGGGGTCTATGGCTACACCTTC
CDR3aa: CASSLKAGVYGYTF
d_gene: .
abundance: .
j_gene: TRBJ1-2
v_gene: TRBV28

CDR3nt: TGTGCCAGCAGCCTATTACAGGATGGGGAGGCTTTCTTT
CDR3aa: CASSLLQDGEAFF
d_gene: .
abundance: .
j_gene: TRBJ1-1
v_gene: TRBV3-1/TRBV3-2

CDR3nt: TGTGCCAGCAGCGTAGGGCGGAACCAAGAGACCCAGTACTTC
CDR3aa: CASSVGRNQETQYF
d_gene: .
abundance: .
j_gene: TRBJ2-5
v_gene: TRBV9

CDR3nt: TGTGCCACCAGTGATGCGGGAGCAGGGGAAGATGAGCAGTTCTTC
CDR3aa: CATSDAGAGEDEQFF
d_gene: .
abundance: medium-sized
j_gene: TRBJ2-1
v_gene: TRBV24-1

CDR3nt: TGTGCCAGTACGGGGACAGGTGGTTCTGCTAGAAACTTC
CDR3aa: CASTGTGGSARNF
d_gene: TRBD1
abundance: .
j_gene: TRBJ2-5
v_gene: TRBV19

CDR3nt: TGTGCCAGCCCTATGGGCGTGGGCCCACCAGGGGACACTGAAGCTTTCTTT
CDR3aa: CASPMGVGPPGDTEAFF
d_gene: .
abundance: .
j_gene: TRBJ1-1
v_gene: TRBV13

CDR3nt: TGTGCCAGCAGCGGAGGGGGTTCTGGAAACACCATATATTTT
CDR3aa: CASSGGGSGNTIYF
d_gene: .
abundance: medium-sized
j_gene: TRBJ1-3
v_gene: TRBV5-4

CDR3nt: TGTGCCTGGAGCCATCTCTATGGCTACACCTTC
CDR3aa: CAWSHLYGYTF
d_gene: .
abundance: .
j_gene: TRBJ1-2
v_gene: TRBV30

CDR3nt: TGTGCCAGCAGTTTATCGAGGCCCGCGAGCACCGGGGAGCTGTTTTTT
CDR3aa: CASSLSRPASTGELFF
d_gene: .
abundance: few
j_gene: TRBJ2-2
v_gene: TRBV27

CDR3nt: TGTGCCAGCAGCAACTCCGGGGGTTCACCCCTCCACTTT
CDR3aa: CASSNSGGSPLHF
d_gene: .
abundance: .
j_gene: TRBJ1-6
v_gene: TRBV6-4

CDR3nt: TGTGCCAGTAGTATCTCTAGCGGGAGGGCCCAAAACTACGAGCAGTACTTC
CDR3aa: CASSISSGRAQNYEQYF
d_gene: TRBD2
abundance: .
j_gene: TRBJ2-7
v_gene: TRBV19

CDR3nt: TGCGCCAGCAGCCAAGGAGACCCCGCGGGGCACACAACCTACGAGCAGTACTTC
CDR3aa: CASSQGDPAGHTTYEQYF
d_gene: .
abundance: .
j_gene: TRBJ2-7
v_gene: TRBV4-1

CDR3nt: TGTGCCAGCAGCGTAGGCATGGGGGTCTACGAGCAGTACTTC
CDR3aa: CASSVGMGVYEQYF
d_gene: .
abundance: .
j_gene: TRBJ2-7
v_gene: TRBV9

CDR3nt: TGTGCCAGCACCGAAGACAGGCCACCCTATGGCTACACCTTC
CDR3aa: CASTEDRPPYGYTF
d_gene: .
abundance: .
j_gene: TRBJ1-2
v_gene: TRBV6-5

CDR3nt: TGTGCCAGTAGTGCCGGGACACACCTAAACACTGAAGCTTTCTTT
CDR3aa: CASSAGTHLNTEAFF
d_gene: .
abundance: once
j_gene: TRBJ1-1
v_gene: TRBV19

CDR3nt: TGTGCCAGCAGCCATGGGGGGACCAGCACTGAAGCTTTCTTT
CDR3aa: CASSHGGTSTEAFF
d_gene: .
abundance: many
j_gene: TRBJ1-1
v_gene: TRBV3-1/TRBV3-2

CDR3nt: TGCGCCAGTTACTCGCTAGCGGGAGGCACAGATACGCAGTATTTT
CDR3aa: CASYSLAGGTDTQYF
d_gene: TRBD2
abundance: .
j_gene: TRBJ2-3
v_gene: TRBV5-1

CDR3nt: TGCGCCAGCAGCTCCGGGACATTTAACTATGGCTACACCTTC
CDR3aa: CASSSGTFNYGYTF
d_gene: .
abundance: .
j_gene: TRBJ1-2
v_gene: TRBV5-1

CDR3nt: TGTGCCAGCAGCTCCGAGGGGGGAAACTATGGCTACACCTTC
CDR3aa: CASSSEGGNYGYTF
d_gene: .
abundance: once
j_gene: TRBJ1-2
v_gene: TRBV5-4

CDR3nt: TGTGCCAGCAGTCGGCCACAGGCTACTGGAAACACCATATATTTT
CDR3aa: CASSRPQATGNTIYF
d_gene: .
abundance: .
j_gene: TRBJ1-3
v_gene: TRBV6-6

CDR3nt: TGCAGTGCCAGTACCGGACACCTAAACAGAGAGACCCAGTACTTC
CDR3aa: CSASTGHLNRETQYF
d_gene: .
abundance: .
j_gene: TRBJ2-5
v_gene: TRBV20-1

CDR3nt: TGTGCCATCAGTGAGTCTTACAGCGAGCAGTACTTC
CDR3aa: CAISESYSEQYF
d_gene: .
abundance: .
j_gene: TRBJ2-7
v_gene: TRBV10-3

CDR3nt: TGTGCCAGCAGCTCCCGACTAGCGGGGGGGCTAGTGGTTCGAGAGACCCAGTACTTC
CDR3aa: CASSSRLAGGLVVRETQYF
d_gene: TRBD2
abundance: .
j_gene: TRBJ2-5
v_gene: TRBV5-6

CDR3nt: TGTGCCTGGAGTCTAGCCAAAAACATTCAGTACTTC
CDR3aa: CAWSLAKNIQYF
d_gene: .
abundance: .
j_gene: TRBJ2-4
v_gene: TRBV30

CDR3nt: TGTGCCAGCAGTCCTCGGGGACAGGCGGAGGGCTACACCTTC
CDR3aa: CASSPRGQAEGYTF
d_gene: TRBD1
abundance: once
j_gene: TRBJ1-2
v_gene: TRBV2

CDR3nt: TGTGCCAGCACCACGGACTTAAATGAAGCTTTCTTT
CDR3aa: CASTTDLNEAFF
d_gene: .
abundance: .
j_gene: TRBJ1-1
v_gene: TRBV7-9

CDR3nt: TGTGCCTGGAGTGTCTCCCGGAGGACAGGAGCCTACGAGCAGTACTTC
CDR3aa: CAWSVSRRTGAYEQYF
d_gene: TRBD1
abundance: .
j_gene: TRBJ2-7
v_gene: TRBV30

CDR3nt: TGTGCCAGCAGTAGGACAGGGGCGGGTGAGCAGTTCTTC
CDR3aa: CASSRTGAGEQFF
d_gene: TRBD1
abundance: few
j_gene: TRBJ2-1
v_gene: TRBV2

CDR3nt: TGTGCCAGCTCACCACCGGCCGGGCGCAATTTAGAAGCTTTCTTT
CDR3aa: CASSPPAGRNLEAFF
d_gene: .
abundance: .
j_gene: TRBJ1-1
v_gene: TRBV18

CDR3nt: TGTGCCACCAGCCAGGACAGGGGTTTTAGCAATCAGCCCCAGCATTTT
CDR3aa: CATSQDRGFSNQPQHF
d_gene: TRBD1
abundance: .
j_gene: TRBJ1-5
v_gene: TRBV15

CDR3nt: TGTGCCAGCTGTCCTAGACTAGCGGGAAGAGAGACCCAGTACTTC
CDR3aa: CASCPRLAGRETQYF
d_gene: TRBD2
abundance: .
j_gene: TRBJ2-5
v_gene: TRBV5-8

CDR3nt: TGTGCCAGCAGTGAGATGGGACTGTGGACCCAGTACTTC
CDR3aa: CASSEMGLWTQYF
d_gene: .
abundance: few
j_gene: TRBJ2-5
v_gene: TRBV25-1

CDR3nt: TGTGCCAGCACGAGGGAGTTGGGATCACCCCTCCACTTT
CDR3aa: CASTRELGSPLHF
d_gene: .
abundance: .
j_gene: TRBJ1-6
v_gene: TRBV6-5

CDR3nt: TGCGCCAGCAGTGAGCCTAGAGGGCCCCAGCATTTT
CDR3aa: CASSEPRGPQHF
d_gene: .
abundance: .
j_gene: TRBJ1-5
v_gene: TRBV10-2

CDR3nt: TGCAGCGTTGTTTGGGCGCGGACAGGGGCAGTCGAGCAGTACTTC
CDR3aa: CSVVWARTGAVEQYF
d_gene: TRBD1
abundance: .
j_gene: TRBJ2-7
v_gene: TRBV29-1

CDR3nt: TGTGCCATCAGTGAGTCGCAGGGCTACAATTCACCCCTCCACTTT
CDR3aa: CAISESQGYNSPLHF
d_gene: .
abundance: .
j_gene: TRBJ1-6
v_gene: TRBV10-3

CDR3nt: TGCGCCAGCAGGGGGACAGGCCCGAAATCCTACGAGCAGTACTTC
CDR3aa: CASRGTGPKSYEQYF
d_gene: TRBD1
abundance: .
j_gene: TRBJ2-7
v_gene: TRBV10-2

CDR3nt: TGTGCCAGCAGAGACGACAGGAGGAATTCACCCCTCCACTTT
CDR3aa: CASRDDRRNSPLHF
d_gene: .
abundance: .
j_gene: TRBJ1-6
v_gene: TRBV6-5

CDR3nt: TGCAGCGCTGCGGACAGGTTTGGCTATGGCTACACCTTC
CDR3aa: CSAADRFGYGYTF
d_gene: TRBD1
abundance: .
j_gene: TRBJ1-2
v_gene: TRBV29-1

CDR3nt: TGTGCCAGCCACCCTACTCGACAGGGCTATGGCTACACCTTC
CDR3aa: CASHPTRQGYGYTF
d_gene: TRBD1
abundance: few
j_gene: TRBJ1-2
v_gene: TRBV19

CDR3nt: TGTGCCAGCAGCTTTTTGCGCGGTGAGCAGTTCTTC
CDR3aa: CASSFLRGEQFF
d_gene: .
abundance: many
j_gene: TRBJ2-1
v_gene: TRBV7-3

CDR3nt: TGTGCCAGCAGCCAATCGTGGGTCCAAGAGACCCAGTACTTC
CDR3aa: CASSQSWVQETQYF
d_gene: .
abundance: .
j_gene: TRBJ2-5
v_gene: TRBV9

CDR3nt: TGTGCCAGCAGTTACTCGAAAGCCCGGCGGGGCACAGATACGCAGTATTTT
CDR3aa: CASSYSKARRGTDTQYF
d_gene: .
abundance: .
j_gene: TRBJ2-3
v_gene: TRBV6-2/TRBV6-3

CDR3nt: TGTGCCAGCAGCCGATATGAGACCCAGTACTTC
CDR3aa: CASSRYETQYF
d_gene: .
abundance: .
j_gene: TRBJ2-5
v_gene: TRBV11-2

CDR3nt: TGTGCCAGCAGTTCGGCCTACACTGAAGCTTTCTTT
CDR3aa: CASSSAYTEAFF
d_gene: .
abundance: .
j_gene: TRBJ1-1
v_gene: TRBV6-5

CDR3nt: TGTGCCAGCAGCTCACGGACAGGGGGCGGTAACACTGAAGCTTTCTTT
CDR3aa: CASSSRTGGGNTEAFF
d_gene: TRBD1
abundance: .
j_gene: TRBJ1-1
v_gene: TRBV7-2

CDR3nt: TGTGCCAGCAGCGTATTGACAGATTTCCAAGAGACCCAGTACTTC
CDR3aa: CASSVLTDFQETQYF
d_gene: .
abundance: .
j_gene: TRBJ2-5
v_gene: TRBV9

CDR3nt: TGTGCCAGTAGTATTGTTCACGGGGGAACTAATGAAAAACTGTTTTTT
CDR3aa: CASSIVHGGTNEKLFF
d_gene: .
abundance: .
j_gene: TRBJ1-4
v_gene: TRBV19

CDR3nt: TGCAGCATCGTTCAGACTAGCGGGAAACAGGGTGAGCAGTTCTTC
CDR3aa: CSIVQTSGKQGEQFF
d_gene: TRBD2
abundance: .
j_gene: TRBJ2-1
v_gene: TRBV29-1

CDR3nt: TGCGCCAGCAGCTTTGGACCCACAGATACGCAGTATTTT
CDR3aa: CASSFGPTDTQYF
d_gene: .
abundance: .
j_gene: TRBJ2-3
v_gene: TRBV5-1

CDR3nt: TGTGCCAGCAGCAAGGGGGCTCCCAATCAGCCCCAGCATTTT
CDR3aa: CASSKGAPNQPQHF
d_gene: TRBD1
abundance: .
j_gene: TRBJ1-5
v_gene: TRBV6-5

CDR3nt: TGTGCCAGTAGTAGGACAGGGGTGAACAATCAGCCCCAGCATTTT
CDR3aa: CASSRTGVNNQPQHF
d_gene: TRBD1
abundance: .
j_gene: TRBJ1-5
v_gene: TRBV19

CDR3nt: TGTGCCAGTAGGGACAGGGAGGCGAATCAGCCCCAGCATTTT
CDR3aa: CASRDREANQPQHF
d_gene: TRBD1
abundance: .
j_gene: TRBJ1-5
v_gene: TRBV19

CDR3nt: TGCGCCAGCAGCCAAGGAGAGGCCAGATACTATGGCTACACCTTC
CDR3aa: CASSQGEARYYGYTF
d_gene: .
abundance: few
j_gene: TRBJ1-2
v_gene: TRBV4-1